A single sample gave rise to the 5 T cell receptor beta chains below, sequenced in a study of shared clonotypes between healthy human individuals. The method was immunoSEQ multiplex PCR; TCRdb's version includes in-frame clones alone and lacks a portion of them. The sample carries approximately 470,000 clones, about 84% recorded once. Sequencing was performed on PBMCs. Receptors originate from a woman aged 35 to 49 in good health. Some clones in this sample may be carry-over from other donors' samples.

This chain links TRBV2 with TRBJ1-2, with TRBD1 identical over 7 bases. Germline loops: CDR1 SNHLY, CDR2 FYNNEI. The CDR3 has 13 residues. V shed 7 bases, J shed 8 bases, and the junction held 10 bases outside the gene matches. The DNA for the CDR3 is TGTGCCAGCACTCAGGGGGTGGTGAGAGGCTACACCTTC. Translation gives CASTQGVVRGYTF.

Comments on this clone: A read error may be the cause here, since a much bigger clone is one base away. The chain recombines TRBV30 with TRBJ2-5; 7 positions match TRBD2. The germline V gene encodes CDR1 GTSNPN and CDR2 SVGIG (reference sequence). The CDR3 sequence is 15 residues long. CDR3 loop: CTWREGSFPWQTQYF. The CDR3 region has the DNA TGTACCTGGAGGGAGGGGTCTTTCCCCTGGCAGACCCAGTACTTC. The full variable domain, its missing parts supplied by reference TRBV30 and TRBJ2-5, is SQTIHQWPATLVQPVGSPLSLECTVEGTSNPNLYWYRQAAGRGLQLLFYSVGIGQISSEVPQNLSASRPQDRQFILSSKKLLLSDSGFYLCTWREGSFPWQTQYFGPGTRLLVL.

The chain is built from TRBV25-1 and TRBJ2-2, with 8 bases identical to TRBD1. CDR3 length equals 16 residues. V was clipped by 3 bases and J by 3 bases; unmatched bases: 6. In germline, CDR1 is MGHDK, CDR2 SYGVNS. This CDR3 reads CASSDGRTGHTGELFF. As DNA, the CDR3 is TGTGCCAGCAGTGACGGGCGGACAGGGCACACCGGGGAGCTGTTTTTT. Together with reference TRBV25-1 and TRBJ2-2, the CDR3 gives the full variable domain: EADIYQTPRYLVIGTGKKITLECSQTMGHDKMYWYQQDPGMELHLIHYSYGVNSTEKGDLSSESTVSRIRTEHFPLTLESARPSHTSQYLCASSDGRTGHTGELFFGEGSRLTVL.

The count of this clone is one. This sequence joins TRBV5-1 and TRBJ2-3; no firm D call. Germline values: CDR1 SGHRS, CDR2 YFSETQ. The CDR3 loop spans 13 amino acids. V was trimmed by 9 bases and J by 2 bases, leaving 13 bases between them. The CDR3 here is CATGSVTTDTQYF. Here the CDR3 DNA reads TGCGCCACGGGTTCGGTAACCACAGATACGCAGTATTTT.

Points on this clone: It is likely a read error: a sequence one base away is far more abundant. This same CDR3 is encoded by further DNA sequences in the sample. CDR3 DNA: TGCGCCAGCAGCTCCGGACTAGCGTTATCTTACGAGCAGTACTTC. Translation: CASSSGLALSYEQYF. This chain joins TRBV5-1 and TRBJ2-7, with TRBD2 identical over 9 bases. The CDR3 contains 15 residues. J gave up 4 bases and V 3 bases, and 8 bases lay outside the gene matches. The germline V gene encodes CDR1 SGHRS and CDR2 YFSETQ.